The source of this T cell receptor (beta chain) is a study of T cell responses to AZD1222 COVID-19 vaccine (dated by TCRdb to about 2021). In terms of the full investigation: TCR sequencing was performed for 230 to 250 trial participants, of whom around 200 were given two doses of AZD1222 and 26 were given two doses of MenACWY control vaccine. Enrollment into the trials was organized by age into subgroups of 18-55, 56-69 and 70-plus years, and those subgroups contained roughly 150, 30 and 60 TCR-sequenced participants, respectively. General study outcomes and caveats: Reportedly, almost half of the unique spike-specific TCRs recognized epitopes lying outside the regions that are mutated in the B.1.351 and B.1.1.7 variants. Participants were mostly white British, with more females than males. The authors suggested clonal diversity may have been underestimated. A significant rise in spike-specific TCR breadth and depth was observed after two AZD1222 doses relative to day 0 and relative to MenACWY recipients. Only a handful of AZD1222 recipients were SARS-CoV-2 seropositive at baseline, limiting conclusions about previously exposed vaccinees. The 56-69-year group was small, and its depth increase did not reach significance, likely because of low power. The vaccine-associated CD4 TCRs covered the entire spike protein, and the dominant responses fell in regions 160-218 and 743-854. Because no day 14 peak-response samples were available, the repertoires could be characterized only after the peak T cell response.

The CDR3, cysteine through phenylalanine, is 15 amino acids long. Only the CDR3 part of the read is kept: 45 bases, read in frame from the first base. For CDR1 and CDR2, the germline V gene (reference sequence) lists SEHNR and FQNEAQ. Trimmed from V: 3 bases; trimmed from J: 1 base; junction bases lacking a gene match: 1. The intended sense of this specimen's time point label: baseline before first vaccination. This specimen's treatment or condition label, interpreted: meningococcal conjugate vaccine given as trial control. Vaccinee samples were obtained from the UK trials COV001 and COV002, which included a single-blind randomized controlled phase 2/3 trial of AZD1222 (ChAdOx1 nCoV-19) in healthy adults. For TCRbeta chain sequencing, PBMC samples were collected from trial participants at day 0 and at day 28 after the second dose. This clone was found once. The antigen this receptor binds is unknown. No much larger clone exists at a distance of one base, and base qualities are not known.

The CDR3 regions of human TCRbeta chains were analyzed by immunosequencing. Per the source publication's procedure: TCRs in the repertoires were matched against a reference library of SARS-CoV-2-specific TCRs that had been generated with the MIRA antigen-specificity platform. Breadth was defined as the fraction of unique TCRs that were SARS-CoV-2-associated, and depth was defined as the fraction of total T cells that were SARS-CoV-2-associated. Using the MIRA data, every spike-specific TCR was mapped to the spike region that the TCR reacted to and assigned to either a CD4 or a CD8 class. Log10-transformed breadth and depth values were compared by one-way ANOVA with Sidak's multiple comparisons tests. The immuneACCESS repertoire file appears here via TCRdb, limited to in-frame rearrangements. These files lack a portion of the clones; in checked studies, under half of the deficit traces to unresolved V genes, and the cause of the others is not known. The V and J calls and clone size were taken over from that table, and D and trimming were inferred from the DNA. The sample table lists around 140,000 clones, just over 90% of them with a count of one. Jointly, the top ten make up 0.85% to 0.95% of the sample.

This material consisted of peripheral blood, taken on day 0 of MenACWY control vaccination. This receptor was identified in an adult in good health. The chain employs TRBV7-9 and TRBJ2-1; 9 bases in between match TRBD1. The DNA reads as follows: TGTGCCAGCAGCTTGGGACAGGGATCCTACAATGAGCAGTTCTTC. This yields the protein CASSLGQGSYNEQFF.